These 21 T cell receptor beta chains came from one sample sequenced in a study of T-cell memory formation after mild COVID-19. TCRdb fed the 5' RACE reads into MiXCR, producing one record per CDR3 protein. The sample holds roughly 300,000 distinct CDR3 sequences, under 20% seen once. The sample taken for sequencing was PBMCs or a T cell subset sorted from them (not recorded which). All receptors derive from a man between 18 and 35 years old who had mild COVID-19 (a few samples of this study predate the infection). Cell type and time point are not known.

This clonotype was counted between two and nine times. The chain joins TRBV6-2 or TRBV6-3 to TRBJ2-7, with D hard to call. The CDR3 spans 14 residues. V lost 1 base and J 3 bases, leaving 10 bases between the germline ends. Germline values: CDR1 MNHEY, CDR2 SVGEGT. The CDR3, as DNA: TGTGCCAGCAGTTACTTGGGCAGATTCTACGAGCAGTACTTC. Translated: CASSYLGRFYEQYF.

The chain is built from TRBV7-2 and TRBJ1-1, with D hard to call. V dropped 3 bases and J dropped 4 bases, with 12 bases sitting between them. Germline values: CDR1 SGHTA, CDR2 FQGNSA. CDR3 length: 14 residues. As DNA, the CDR3 is TGTGCCAGCAGCTTTGGTCAGGCGGGCACTGAAGCTTTCTTT. Protein product: CASSFGQAGTEAFF.

This clonotype was seen more than once but under ten times. DNA of the CDR3: TGTGCCAGCAGCTCGAGCTTACAAGAGACCCAGTACTTC. Its translation: CASSSSLQETQYF. This sequence joins TRBV7-2 and TRBJ2-5, with D unclear. The CDR3 covers 13 residues. The germline CDR1 and CDR2 sequences are SGHTA and FQGNSA. V was cut by 4 bases and J by 2 bases, with 8 bases left in between.

This clonotype has at least ten counts. V gene TRBV28 combines with J gene TRBJ2-4; D is perhaps TRBD2 (6 bases). Per the germline V gene, CDR1 is MDHEN and CDR2 is SYDVKM. The CDR3 totals 14 residues. V was shortened by 3 bases and J by 3 bases, with 9 bases between the two germline ends. The CDR3 DNA reads TGTGCCAGCAGTTTTTCGCGGGGCAAAAACATTCAGTACTTC. Amino acids: CASSFSRGKNIQYF.

This clonotype was picked up a small number of times. The chain joins TRBV7-2 to TRBJ2-5; a possible D gene is TRBD2 (7 bases). The CDR3 runs 16 residues. The germline V gene has CDR1 SGHTA and CDR2 FQGNSA. V was cut by 5 bases and J by 5 bases, with 21 bases left in between. The CDR3 nucleotides read TGTGCCAGCAGCGCCAGAGAGGGGGGGTATGGGGAGACCCAGTACTTC. Protein sequence: CASSAREGGYGETQYF. Full variable domain (outside the CDR3, taken from reference TRBV7-2 and TRBJ2-5): GAGVSQSPSNKVTEKGKDVELRCDPISGHTALYWYRQSLGQGLEFLIYFQGNSAPDKSGLPSDRFSAERTGGSVSTLTIQRTQQEDSAVYLCASSAREGGYGETQYFGPGTRLLVL.

This chain connects TRBV3-1 to TRBJ1-3; D is unclear. Deletions cut 3 bases from V and 1 base from J, with 7 bases between. The CDR3 runs 14 residues. Germline V lookup: CDR1 LGHDT, CDR2 YNNKEL (reference sequence). The CDR3 spells CASSHATSGNTIYF. As DNA, the CDR3 is TGTGCCAGCAGCCACGCAACTTCTGGAAACACCATATATTTT.

This clonotype showed up just a few times. The rearrangement uses TRBV5-1 and TRBJ1-1, with no clear D. The V and J ends lost 1 base and 0 bases respectively, with 7 bases between them. The CDR3 totals 14 residues. Germline CDR1 is SGHRS and CDR2 is YFSETQ. The CDR3 region has the DNA TGCGCCAGCAGCTTGAACAACCTGAACACTGAAGCTTTCTTT. Residues: CASSLNNLNTEAFF. Complete variable domain (other parts from reference TRBV5-1 and TRBJ1-1): KAGVTQTPRYLIKTRGQQVTLSCSPISGHRSVSWYQQTPGQGLQFLFEYFSETQRNKGNFPGRFSGRQFSNSRSEMNVSTLELGDSALYLCASSLNNLNTEAFFGQGTRLTVV.

This clonotype was picked up a small number of times. J is TRBJ2-7 and V is TRBV6-2 or TRBV6-3; D may match TRBD1 or TRBD2 (5 bases each). V was trimmed by 10 bases and J by 2 bases, leaving 15 bases between them. This CDR3 spans 13 amino acids. Germline values: CDR1 MNHEY, CDR2 SVGEGT. The CDR3 bases are TGTGCCACCTCTCCGGGACCAACCTACGAGCAGTACTTC. It yields the protein CATSPGPTYEQYF.

This chain joins TRBV7-3 and TRBJ2-1; 10 nucleotides align to TRBD2. V trimming: 5 bases; J trimming: 2 bases; junction bases outside the gene matches: 6. The CDR3 loop spans 16 amino acids. Germline V gene lookup returns CDR1 SGHTA and CDR2 FQGTGA. The CDR3 region is CASSTLAGAAYNEQFF. CDR3 coding DNA: TGTGCCAGCAGCACTCTAGCGGGGGCGGCCTACAATGAGCAGTTCTTC. The full variable domain, completed using reference TRBV7-3 and TRBJ2-1, is GAGVSQTPSNKVTEKGKYVELRCDPISGHTALYWYRQSLGQGPEFLIYFQGTGAADDSGLPNDRFFAVRPEGSVSTLKIQRTERGDSAVYLCASSTLAGAAYNEQFFGPGTRLTVL.

CDR3 nucleotides: TGTGCCAGCAGCTTCAGTGTTCAAGCAGGAAACACCATATATTTT. Translation gives CASSFSVQAGNTIYF. V gene TRBV11-2 combines with J gene TRBJ1-3; D is ambiguous. The CDR3 spans 15 residues. The V gene lost 3 bases and the J gene lost 4 bases, with 13 bases spanning the gap. Germline lookup yields CDR1 SGHAT and CDR2 FQNNGV.

This clonotype occurred once. V and J are TRBV7-6 and TRBJ2-3, with D unclear. The CDR3 is made up of 16 amino acids. Germline V lookup: CDR1 SGHVS, CDR2 FNYEAQ. The V end lost 4 bases, the J end lost 0 bases, and 14 bases lay between the germline ends. CDR3 sequence: CASSSGVGPSTDTQYF. CDR3 DNA sequence: TGTGCCAGCAGCTCCGGCGTAGGACCCAGCACAGATACGCAGTATTTT.

This clonotype has more than one count but fewer than ten. The genes are TRBV9 and TRBJ1-1; D unresolved. V was shortened by 0 bases and J by 1 base, with 10 bases between the two germline ends. The CDR3 sequence is 15 residues long. CDR1 is SGDLS, CDR2 YYNGEE, per germline. The CDR3 nucleotides read TGTGCCAGCAGCGTAGTCGGTCGGGCGAACACTGAAGCTTTCTTT. Protein product: CASSVVGRANTEAFF.

This clonotype was recorded only once. The J gene is TRBJ1-4, the V gene TRBV25-1, with D unclear. Per the germline V gene, CDR1 is MGHDK and CDR2 is SYGVNS. The V end lost 3 bases, the J end lost 10 bases, and 6 bases lay between the germline ends. This CDR3 is built from 11 residues. CDR3 in amino acids: CASSDSVKLFF. For the CDR3, the DNA is TGTGCCAGCAGTGATTCCGTAAAACTGTTTTTT.

This rearrangement joins TRBV7-8 to TRBJ2-1, with TRBD2 matching over 10 bases. The V segment lost 3 bases and the J segment 8 bases; nucleotides outside the gene matches: 7. The CDR3 covers 15 residues. Germline assignment: CDR1 SGHVS and CDR2 FQNEAQ. The CDR3 protein is CASSFSGGASYEQFF. CDR3 DNA: TGTGCCAGCAGCTTCAGCGGGGGGGCCAGCTATGAGCAGTTCTTC.

This clonotype came up a few times. The chain combines TRBV5-1 with TRBJ2-5; D is perhaps TRBD2 (7 bases). Germline-derived CDR1 and CDR2 are SGHRS and YFSETQ. V was cut by 0 bases and J by 4 bases, with 10 bases left in between. The CDR3 totals 14 residues. The CDR3 sequence is CASSLDREGETQYF. The CDR3 DNA follows: TGCGCCAGCAGCTTGGACAGGGAGGGAGAGACCCAGTACTTC.

V usage is TRBV6-5 and J usage is TRBJ2-2, with 7 nucleotides matching TRBD1. Germline CDR1 is MNHEY and CDR2 is SVGAGI. The junction had 14 bases not matched to a gene; V was cut back by 7 bases and J by 9 bases. This CDR3 is 15 amino acids long. CDR3 DNA sequence: TGTGCCAGCACTCCGGGACAGACCGGTGCAAGGGAGCTGTTTTTT. Translated, it gives CASTPGQTGARELFF.

The V call is TRBV29-1, the J call TRBJ1-2; D is possibly TRBD1 (6 bases). Per the germline V gene, CDR1 is SQVTM and CDR2 is ANQGSEA. The V end lost 6 bases, the J end lost 3 bases, and 11 bases lay between the germline ends. CDR3 length: 12 residues. The CDR3 reads CSVGHSDYGYTF. The CDR3 coding sequence is TGCAGCGTGGGACACTCCGACTATGGCTACACCTTC.

This clonotype was counted only a few times. The chain combines TRBV5-1 with TRBJ1-5; the D is unclear. The germline gives CDR1 SGHRS, CDR2 YFSETQ. The CDR3 contains 13 residues. The V end lost 4 bases, the J end lost 5 bases, and 10 bases lay between the germline ends. The CDR3 DNA follows: TGCGCCAGCAGCCCAGCGGCAGATCAGCCCCAGCATTTT. Translated: CASSPAADQPQHF. Drawing the rest from reference TRBV5-1 and TRBJ1-5, the complete variable domain is KAGVTQTPRYLIKTRGQQVTLSCSPISGHRSVSWYQQTPGQGLQFLFEYFSETQRNKGNFPGRFSGRQFSNSRSEMNVSTLELGDSALYLCASSPAADQPQHFGDGTRLSIL.

V gene TRBV5-6 combines with J gene TRBJ1-1, with no clear D. This CDR3 contains 14 residues. The germline V and J ends were trimmed by 0 bases and 1 base, with 7 bases remaining between them. Germline CDR1 is SGHDT and CDR2 is YYEEEE. The CDR3 bases are TGTGCCAGCAGCTTGGATCAGGAGAACACTGAAGCTTTCTTT. Translation gives CASSLDQENTEAFF.

The rearrangement links TRBV29-1 to TRBJ1-3; D is undetermined. V was clipped by 0 bases and J by 4 bases, with 7 bases between them. Germline values: CDR1 SQVTM, CDR2 ANQGSEA. The CDR3 contains 13 residues. The CDR3 is CSVEERQGNTIYF. CDR3 bases: TGCAGCGTTGAAGAACGGCAGGGAAACACCATATATTTT.

At least ten counts were recorded for this clonotype. The V gene is TRBV3-1, the J gene TRBJ2-3, with D maybe TRBD2 (6 bases). Germline CDR1 is LGHDT and CDR2 is YNNKEL (reference sequence). The CDR3 has 17 residues. Trimming removed 0 bases from V and 2 bases from J, with 15 bases in between. CDR3: CASSQDGTSRVTDTQYF. In nucleotides, the CDR3 is TGTGCCAGCAGCCAAGATGGAACTAGCAGGGTCACAGATACGCAGTATTTT.